A single sample gave rise to the 6 T cell receptor beta chains below, sequenced in a study of spatial heterogeneity in lung cancer. TCRdb re-analysed the 5' RACE reads in MiXCR, keeping a single row per CDR3 protein. The sample yields about 16,000 distinct CDR3 sequences, 6.3% seen once. Time point here: blood at routine non-recurrence follow-up after resection. The sample consisted of PBMCs, taken at follow-up. All receptors derive from a male donor with early-stage non-small cell lung cancer.

This clonotype is labeled as medium-sized. This chain joins TRBV7-2 and TRBJ1-1; D ambiguous. Per germline, CDR1 SGHTA and CDR2 FQGNSA. V was cut by 4 bases and J by 11 bases, with 17 bases left in between. The CDR3 runs 13 residues. The CDR3, as DNA: TGTGCCAGCAGCTCACCGGGGATTAAAACGGCTTTCTTT. Amino acids: CASSSPGIKTAFF. The full variable domain, with the rest looked up from reference TRBV7-2 and TRBJ1-1, is GAGVSQSPSNKVTEKGKDVELRCDPISGHTALYWYRQSLGQGLEFLIYFQGNSAPDKSGLPSDRFSAERTGGSVSTLTIQRTQQEDSAVYLCASSSPGIKTAFFGQGTRLTVV.

This clonotype has at least ten counts. The chain uses TRBV15 and TRBJ1-6, with a possible D match to TRBD1 (6 bases). The V and J ends lost 1 base and 7 bases respectively, with 17 bases between them. The CDR3 loop spans 17 amino acids. Germline assignment: CDR1 LNHNV and CDR2 YYDKDF (reference sequence). The CDR3 region is CATSRVLGGGRNSPLHF. The CDR3 DNA reads as TGTGCCACCAGCAGAGTATTGGGGGGCGGACGAAATTCACCCCTCCACTTT.

The chain is built from TRBV7-9 and TRBJ2-2; no clear D gene. CDR1 SEHNR and CDR2 FQNEAQ come from the germline V gene (reference sequence). This CDR3 has 15 amino acids. V lost 1 base and J 1 base, leaving 7 bases between the germline ends. The CDR3 region has the DNA TGTGCCAGCAGCTTAGAGGGCGGGAACACCGGGGAGCTGTTTTTT. It specifies CASSLEGGNTGELFF. The complete variable domain, with remaining parts taken from reference TRBV7-9 and TRBJ2-2, reads DTGVSQNPRHKITKRGQNVTFRCDPISEHNRLYWYRQTLGQGPEFLTYFQNEAQLEKSRLLSDRFSAERPKGSFSTLEIQRTEQGDSAMYLCASSLEGGNTGELFFGEGSRLTVL.

The chain is built from TRBV20-1 and TRBJ2-5; D ambiguous. Germline V gene sequence: CDR1 DFQATT, CDR2 SNEGSKA (reference sequence). The V end was cut by 3 bases, the J end by 5 bases, with 4 bases between. The CDR3 spans 10 residues. The CDR3 loop is CSASIETQYF. CDR3 DNA sequence: TGCAGTGCTAGCATCGAGACCCAGTACTTC.

This clonotype appeared many times. This rearrangement joins TRBV7-2 to TRBJ2-1, with 8 positions matching TRBD2. Trimming took 2 bases from V and 7 from J; bases not matched to a gene: 4. Germline loops: CDR1 SGHTA, CDR2 FQGNSA. CDR3 length: 14 residues. CDR3 amino acids: CASSLLGLANEQFF. The DNA of the CDR3 is TGTGCCAGCAGCTTACTCGGACTAGCTAATGAGCAGTTCTTC.

The genes are TRBV7-9 and TRBJ1-1, with a weak D call TRBD1 (6 bases). The V and J ends lost 4 bases and 4 bases respectively, with 7 bases between them. The CDR3 spans 12 residues. Per the germline V gene, CDR1 is SEHNR and CDR2 is FQNEAQ (reference sequence). CDR3 sequence: CASSSGATEAFF. CDR3 coding DNA: TGTGCCAGCAGCTCGGGGGCCACTGAAGCTTTCTTT.